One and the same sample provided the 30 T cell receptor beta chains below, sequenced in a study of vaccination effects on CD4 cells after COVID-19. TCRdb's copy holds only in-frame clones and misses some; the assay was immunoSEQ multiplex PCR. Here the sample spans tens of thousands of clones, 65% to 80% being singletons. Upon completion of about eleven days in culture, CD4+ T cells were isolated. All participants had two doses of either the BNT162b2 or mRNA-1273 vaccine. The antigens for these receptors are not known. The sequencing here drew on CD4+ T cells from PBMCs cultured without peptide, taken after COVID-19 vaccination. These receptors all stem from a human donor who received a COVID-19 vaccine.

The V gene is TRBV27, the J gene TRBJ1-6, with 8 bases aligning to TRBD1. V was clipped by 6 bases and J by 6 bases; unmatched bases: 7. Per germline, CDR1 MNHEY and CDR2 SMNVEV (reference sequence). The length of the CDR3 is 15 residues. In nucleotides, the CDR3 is TGTGCCAGCAGCCAAGGACAGGGTCGTAATTCACCCCTCCACTTT. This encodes CASSQGQGRNSPLHF.

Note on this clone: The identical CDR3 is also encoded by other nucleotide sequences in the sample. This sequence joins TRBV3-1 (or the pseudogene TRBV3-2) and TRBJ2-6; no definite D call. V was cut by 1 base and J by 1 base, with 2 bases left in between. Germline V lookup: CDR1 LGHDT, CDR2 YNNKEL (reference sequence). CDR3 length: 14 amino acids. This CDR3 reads CASSQGSGANVLTF. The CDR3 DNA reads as TGTGCCAGCAGCCAAGGTTCTGGGGCCAACGTCCTGACTTTC.

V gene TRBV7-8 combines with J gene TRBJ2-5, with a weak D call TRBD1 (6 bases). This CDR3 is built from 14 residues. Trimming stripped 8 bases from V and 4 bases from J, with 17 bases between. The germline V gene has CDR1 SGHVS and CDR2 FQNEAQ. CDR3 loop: CASASTRGRETQYF. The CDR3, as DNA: TGTGCCAGCGCTAGTACCAGGGGTCGAGAGACCCAGTACTTC.

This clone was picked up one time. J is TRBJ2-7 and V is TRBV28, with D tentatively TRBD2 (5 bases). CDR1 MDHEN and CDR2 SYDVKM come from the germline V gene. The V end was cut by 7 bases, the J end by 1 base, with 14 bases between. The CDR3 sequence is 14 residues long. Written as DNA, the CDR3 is TGTGCCAGCACCGCCGGACTGGGGTCCTACGAGCAGTACGTC. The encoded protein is CASTAGLGSYEQYV.

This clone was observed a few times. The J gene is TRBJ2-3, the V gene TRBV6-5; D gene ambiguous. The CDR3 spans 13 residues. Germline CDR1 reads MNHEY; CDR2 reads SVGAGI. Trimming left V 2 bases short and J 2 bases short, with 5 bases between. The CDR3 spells CASSYRATDTQYF. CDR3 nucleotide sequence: TGTGCCAGCAGTTACAGGGCCACAGATACGCAGTATTTT.

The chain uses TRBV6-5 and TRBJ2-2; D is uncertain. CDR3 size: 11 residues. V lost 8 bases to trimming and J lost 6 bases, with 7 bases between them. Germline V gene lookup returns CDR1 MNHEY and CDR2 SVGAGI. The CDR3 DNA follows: TGTGCCAGCTCAAGGGCCGGGGAGCTGTTTTTT. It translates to CASSRAGELFF.

CDR3 DNA sequence: TGTGCCAGCAGCTACAGGGGCGGCTCTGGAAACACCATATATTTT. This encodes CASSYRGGSGNTIYF. The chain couples TRBV6-5 to TRBJ1-3; 7 bases are a match to TRBD1. The CDR3 totals 15 residues. CDR1 and CDR2 (germline): MNHEY, SVGAGI. J was trimmed by 0 bases and V by 6 bases; bases with no gene match: 5.

The CDR3: CASSASETQYF. The DNA for the CDR3 is TGTGCCAGCAGCGCCTCTGAGACCCAGTACTTC. The V call is TRBV9, the J call TRBJ2-5; D gene unclear. The CDR3 covers 11 residues. Trimming removed 3 bases at V and 5 bases at J, with 5 bases between. The germline gives CDR1 SGDLS, CDR2 YYNGEE.

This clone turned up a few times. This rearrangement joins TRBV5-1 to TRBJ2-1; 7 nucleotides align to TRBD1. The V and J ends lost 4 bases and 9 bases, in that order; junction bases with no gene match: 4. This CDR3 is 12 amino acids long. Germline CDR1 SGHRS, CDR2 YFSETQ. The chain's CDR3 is CASSLGGGEQFF. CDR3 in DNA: TGCGCCAGCAGCCTAGGGGGCGGTGAGCAGTTCTTC.

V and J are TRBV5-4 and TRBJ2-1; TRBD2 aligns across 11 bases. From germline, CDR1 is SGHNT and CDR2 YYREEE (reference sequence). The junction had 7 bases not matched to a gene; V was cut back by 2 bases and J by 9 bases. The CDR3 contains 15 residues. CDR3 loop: CASSLKTSGVTEQFF. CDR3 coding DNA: TGTGCCAGCAGCTTAAAGACTAGCGGGGTCACTGAGCAGTTCTTC.

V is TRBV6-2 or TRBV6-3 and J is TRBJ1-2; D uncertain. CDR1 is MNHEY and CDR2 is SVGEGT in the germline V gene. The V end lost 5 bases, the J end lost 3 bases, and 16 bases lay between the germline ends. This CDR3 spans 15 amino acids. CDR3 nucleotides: TGTGCCAGCAGTCGACCGGCTTCCGTGGACTATGGCTACACCTTC. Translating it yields CASSRPASVDYGYTF.

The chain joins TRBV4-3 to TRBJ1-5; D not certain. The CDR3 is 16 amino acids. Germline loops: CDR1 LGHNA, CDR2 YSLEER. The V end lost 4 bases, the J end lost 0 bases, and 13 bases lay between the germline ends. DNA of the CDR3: TGCGCCAGCAGCCCTCAGGCAGGCGATAGCAATCAGCCCCAGCATTTT. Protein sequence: CASSPQAGDSNQPQHF.

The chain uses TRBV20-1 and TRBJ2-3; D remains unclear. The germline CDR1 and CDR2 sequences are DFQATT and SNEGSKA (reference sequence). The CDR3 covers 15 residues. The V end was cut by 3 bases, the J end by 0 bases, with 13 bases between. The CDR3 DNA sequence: TGCAGTGCTAGTGGTTCGGCGGCGAGCACAGATACGCAGTATTTT. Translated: CSASGSAASTDTQYF.

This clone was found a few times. As DNA, the CDR3 is TGCAGCTCCGATTCGGCGACTGGCACTGAAGCTTTCTTT. Its translation is CSSDSATGTEAFF. V is TRBV29-1 and J is TRBJ1-1; D remains unclear. This CDR3 is 13 amino acids long. The germline gives CDR1 SQVTM, CDR2 ANQGSEA. V dropped 8 bases and J dropped 4 bases, with 17 bases sitting between them.

DNA of the CDR3: TGTGCCATCAACAGGGATCAGCCCCAGCATTTT. This encodes CAINRDQPQHF. This rearrangement joins TRBV10-3 to TRBJ1-5; tentatively, D is TRBD1 (6 bases). The CDR3 consists of 11 residues. The V gene's germline CDR1 is ENHRY and CDR2 SYGVKD. Deletions cut 7 bases from V and 5 bases from J, with 6 bases between.

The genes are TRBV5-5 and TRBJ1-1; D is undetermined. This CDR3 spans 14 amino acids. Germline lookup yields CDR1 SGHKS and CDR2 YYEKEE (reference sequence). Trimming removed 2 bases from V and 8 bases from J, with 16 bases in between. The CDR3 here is CASSLRIDGSEAFF. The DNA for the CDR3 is TGTGCCAGCAGCTTACGTATTGACGGTTCGGAAGCTTTCTTT.

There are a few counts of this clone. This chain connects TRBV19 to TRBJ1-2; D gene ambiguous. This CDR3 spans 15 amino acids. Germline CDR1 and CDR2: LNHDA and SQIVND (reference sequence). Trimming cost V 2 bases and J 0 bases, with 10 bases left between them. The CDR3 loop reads CASSITGPPNYGYTF. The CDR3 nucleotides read TGTGCCAGTAGTATAACCGGGCCGCCTAACTATGGCTACACCTTC.

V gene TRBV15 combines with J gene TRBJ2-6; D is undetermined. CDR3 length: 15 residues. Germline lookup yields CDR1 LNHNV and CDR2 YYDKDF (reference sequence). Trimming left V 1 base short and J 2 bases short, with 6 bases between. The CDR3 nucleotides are TGTGCCACCAGCAGAGCCCAAACTGGGGCCAACGTCCTGACTTTC. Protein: CATSRAQTGANVLTF.

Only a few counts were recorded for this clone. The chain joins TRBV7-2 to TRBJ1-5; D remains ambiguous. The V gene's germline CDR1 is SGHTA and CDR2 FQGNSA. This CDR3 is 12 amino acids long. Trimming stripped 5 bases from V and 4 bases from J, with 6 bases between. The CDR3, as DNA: TGTGCCAGCAGCCTCACGAATCAGCCCCAGCATTTT. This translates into CASSLTNQPQHF.

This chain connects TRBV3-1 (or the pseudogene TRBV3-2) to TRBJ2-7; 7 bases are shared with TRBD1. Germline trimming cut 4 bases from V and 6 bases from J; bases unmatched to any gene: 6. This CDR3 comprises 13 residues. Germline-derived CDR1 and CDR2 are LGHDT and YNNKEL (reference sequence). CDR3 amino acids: CASSPSTGLEQYV. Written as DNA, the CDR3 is TGTGCCAGCAGCCCATCGACAGGGCTCGAGCAGTACGTC.

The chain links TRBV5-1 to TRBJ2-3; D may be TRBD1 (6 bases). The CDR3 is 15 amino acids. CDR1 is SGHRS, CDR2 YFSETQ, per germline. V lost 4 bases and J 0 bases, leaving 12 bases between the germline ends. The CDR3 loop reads CASSLQGSSTDTQYF. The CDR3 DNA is TGCGCCAGCAGCCTACAGGGTTCTAGCACAGATACGCAGTATTTT.

For the CDR3, the DNA is TGTGCCAGCAGCAGTCAAGACAGCAATCAGCCCCAGCATTTT. Its translation is CASSSQDSNQPQHF. The rearrangement joins TRBV21-1 to TRBJ1-5. TRBV21-1 constitutes a pseudogene. CDR3 length: 14 residues.

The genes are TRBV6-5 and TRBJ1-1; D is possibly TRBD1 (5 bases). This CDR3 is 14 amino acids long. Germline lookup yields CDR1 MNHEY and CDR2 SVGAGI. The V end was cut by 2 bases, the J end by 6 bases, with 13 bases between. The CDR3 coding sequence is TGTGCCAGCAGTTACGGAGGGACGGGGGCTGAAGCTTTCTTT. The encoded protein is CASSYGGTGAEAFF.

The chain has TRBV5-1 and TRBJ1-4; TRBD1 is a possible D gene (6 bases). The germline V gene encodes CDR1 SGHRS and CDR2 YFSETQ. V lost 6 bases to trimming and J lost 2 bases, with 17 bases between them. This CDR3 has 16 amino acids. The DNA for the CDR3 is TGCGCCAGCACCACCGACAGGCGGGTCACTAATGAAAAACTGTTTTTT. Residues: CASTTDRRVTNEKLFF.

The CDR3 here is CASRYPGGGKDTQYF. The CDR3 nucleotides read TGTGCCAGCCGGTACCCAGGGGGTGGGAAAGATACGCAGTATTTT. The chain recombines TRBV2 with TRBJ2-3; 7 nucleotides agree with TRBD1. There are 15 residues in the CDR3. V was clipped by 8 bases and J by 5 bases; unmatched bases: 13. Germline CDR1 and CDR2: SNHLY and FYNNEI.

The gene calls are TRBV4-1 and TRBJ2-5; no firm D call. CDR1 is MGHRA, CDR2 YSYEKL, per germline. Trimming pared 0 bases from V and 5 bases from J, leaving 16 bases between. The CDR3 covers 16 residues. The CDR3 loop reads CASSQDRLVFGETQYF. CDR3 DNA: TGCGCCAGCAGCCAAGATAGGCTAGTTTTCGGCGAGACCCAGTACTTC.

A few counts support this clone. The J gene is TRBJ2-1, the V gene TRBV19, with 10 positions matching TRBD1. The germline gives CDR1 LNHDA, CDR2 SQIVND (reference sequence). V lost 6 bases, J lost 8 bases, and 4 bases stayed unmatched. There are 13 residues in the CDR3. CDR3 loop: CASRETGGYEQFF. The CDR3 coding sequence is TGTGCCAGTAGAGAGACAGGGGGCTATGAGCAGTTCTTC.

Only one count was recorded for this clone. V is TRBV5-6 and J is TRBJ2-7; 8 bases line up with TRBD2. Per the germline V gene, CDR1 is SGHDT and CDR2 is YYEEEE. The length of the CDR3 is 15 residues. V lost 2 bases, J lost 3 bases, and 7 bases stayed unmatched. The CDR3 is CASSFLGGGLYEQYV. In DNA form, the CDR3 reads TGTGCCAGCAGCTTCCTGGGCGGGGGGCTCTACGAGCAGTACGTC.

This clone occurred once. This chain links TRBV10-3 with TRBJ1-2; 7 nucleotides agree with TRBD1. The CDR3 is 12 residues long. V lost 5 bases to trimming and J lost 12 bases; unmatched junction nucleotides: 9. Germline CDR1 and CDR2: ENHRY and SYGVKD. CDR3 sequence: CAISLPDREHTF. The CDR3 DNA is TGTGCCATCAGTTTACCTGACAGGGAGCACACCTTC.

The DNA of the CDR3 is TGCAGCGTATCCGGGACAGGGAACACCGGGGAGCTGTTTTTT. It is translated as CSVSGTGNTGELFF. This sequence joins TRBV29-1 and TRBJ2-2; 8 nucleotides agree with TRBD1. V lost 6 bases and J lost 1; bases outside the gene matches: 4. The germline V gene has CDR1 SQVTM and CDR2 ANQGSEA. The CDR3 totals 14 residues.